This T cell receptor beta chain originates from a study of OX40 agonist ivuxolimab in advanced cancers. Peripheral blood came from all dose cohorts at three timepoints. Clones were sequenced by immunoSEQ multiplex PCR, and TCRdb holds only the in-frame ones, with some missing. Among around 72,000 clones listed, 75% to 90% were seen once. The junction had 2 bases not matched to a gene; V was cut back by 0 bases and J by 3 bases. The CDR3 is 15 residues long. The germline gives CDR1 SGHAT, CDR2 FQNNGV. The chain employs TRBV11-2 and TRBJ1-5, with 7 positions matching TRBD1. This TCR was recovered from an adult with an advanced solid tumor such as melanoma, head and neck, liver or kidney cancer. The source material was CD4+ or CD8+ T cells sorted from blood, sampled in a trial of the OX40 agonist ivuxolimab. The CDR3 DNA reads as TGTGCCAGCAGCTTAGAGAGGGGGCCCAATCAGCCCCAGCATTTT. It translates to CASSLERGPNQPQHF.